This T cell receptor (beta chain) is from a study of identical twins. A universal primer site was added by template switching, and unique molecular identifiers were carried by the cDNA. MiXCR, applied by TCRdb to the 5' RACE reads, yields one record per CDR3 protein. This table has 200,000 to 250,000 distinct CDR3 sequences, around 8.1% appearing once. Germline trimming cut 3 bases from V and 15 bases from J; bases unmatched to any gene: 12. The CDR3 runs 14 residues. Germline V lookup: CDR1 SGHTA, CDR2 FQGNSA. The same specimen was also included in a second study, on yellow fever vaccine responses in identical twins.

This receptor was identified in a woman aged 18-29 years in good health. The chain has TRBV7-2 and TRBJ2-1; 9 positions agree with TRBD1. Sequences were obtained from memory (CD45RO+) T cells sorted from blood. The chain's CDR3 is CASSFAMPGQGSFF. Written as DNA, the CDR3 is TGTGCCAGCAGCTTCGCGATGCCGGGACAGGGCTCGTTCTTC.